This T cell receptor beta chain comes out of a study of OX40 agonist ivuxolimab in advanced cancers. Overall study: Patients were infused with ivuxolimab every 2 weeks at 0.01 to 10 mg/kg. Of the patients, three showed partial responses, one with hepatocellular carcinoma and two with cutaneous melanoma.

The table came from immunoSEQ multiplex PCR; TCRdb's copy has only in-frame clones and leaves some out. The data show around 150,000 clones, with around 93% seen just once and more than 0.8% held by the top ten. The sequencing used CD4+ or CD8+ T cells sorted from blood, collected in a trial of the OX40 agonist ivuxolimab. The TCR was taken from an adult with an advanced solid tumor such as melanoma, head and neck, liver or kidney cancer.

This CDR3 reads CASSLVGTGADTEAFF. The CDR3 DNA sequence: TGCGCCAGCAGCTTGGTAGGGACAGGGGCAGACACTGAAGCTTTCTTT. The chain couples TRBV5-1 to TRBJ1-1, with TRBD1 matching over 10 bases. The germline CDR1 and CDR2 sequences are SGHRS and YFSETQ. With V trimmed by 0 bases and J by 3 bases, 5 bases remained unmatched. This CDR3 contains 16 residues.